A selection of T cell receptor beta chains follows, all from one sample in a study of T cell responses to AZD1222 COVID-19 vaccine. Profiling relied on immunoSEQ multiplex PCR, and the TCRdb table lists in-frame clones only, not all of them. Among under 150,000 clones, 70% to 90% were seen once, and the ten largest hold about 4%. Sequencing was performed on peripheral blood, taken on day 0 of MenACWY control vaccination. The receptor set was obtained from an adult in good health. Both conserved end residues are part of each CDR3. Each record gives: D gene, clone size, V gene, J gene, CDR3 DNA, CDR3 protein. A D gene is named only where the DNA matches it firmly. Clone size, where shown, is once, few, many, or a class for clones that have expanded.

.	.	TRBV2	TRBJ1-5	TGTGCCAGCAGTCCGAGCGGGAACCCAAATCAGCCCCAGCATTTT	CASSPSGNPNQPQHF
.	.	TRBV3-1/TRBV3-2	TRBJ2-3	TGTGCCAGCAGCCACCGGCGCCAGACAGATACGCAGTATTTT	CASSHRRQTDTQYF
TRBD1	few	TRBV24-1	TRBJ2-7	TGTGCCACCAGTGAGGGGACAGGGAACGAGCAGTACTTC	CATSEGTGNEQYF
TRBD1	few	TRBV19	TRBJ1-2	TGTGCCAGTAGGACGGACAGGAACTATGGCTACACCTTC	CASRTDRNYGYTF
TRBD2	.	TRBV28	TRBJ2-1	TGTGCCAGCAGTTTCCCCGGGACTAGCGGGGGACTATTTGGGCTCTACAATGAGCAGTTCTTC	CASSFPGTSGGLFGLYNEQFF
TRBD2	once	TRBV18	TRBJ2-5	TGTGCCAGCTCACCACCGATAGCGGGGGGACGAGAGACCCAGTACTTC	CASSPPIAGGRETQYF
.	.	TRBV20-1	TRBJ2-3	TGCAGTGCTAGTCACCGGGACTCGGAGTATTTT	CSASHRDSEYF
.	.	TRBV7-9	TRBJ1-2	TGTGCCAGCAGCACTAGCCACGGAGCCTATGGCTACACCTTC	CASSTSHGAYGYTF
.	.	TRBV7-6	TRBJ2-7	TGTGCCAGCAGCCCCGGGGGCAACTACGAGCAGTACTTC	CASSPGGNYEQYF
TRBD1	.	TRBV5-8	TRBJ2-5	TGTGCCAGCAGGCATGTCCCGGGACAGTCCCAGCATTACTTC	CASRHVPGQSQHYF
TRBD1	few	TRBV6-5	TRBJ1-3	TGTGCCAGCACCCCGACAGGGACTGGAAACACCATATATTTT	CASTPTGTGNTIYF
.	.	TRBV11-2	TRBJ1-5	TGTGCCAGCAGCTTAGGGGCGCGGAGCAATCAGCCCCAGCATTTT	CASSLGARSNQPQHF
.	once	TRBV14	TRBJ1-2	TGTGCCAGCAGCCAAGTGAGAAGAGCAGGGGCAGAAGATGGCTACACCTTC	CASSQVRRAGAEDGYTF
.	.	TRBV7-6	TRBJ2-7	TGTGCCAGCAGCTTCGGGGTGAGGGAAGGGACCTACGAGCAGTACTTC	CASSFGVREGTYEQYF
.	.	TRBV6-4	TRBJ1-3	TGTGCCAGCAGTGACAAGCAAGACCAAGGAAACACCATATATTTT	CASSDKQDQGNTIYF
.	.	TRBV9	TRBJ1-2	TGTGCCAGCAGCGGGGGACGGCCCCTCCCAGCTAACTATGGCTACACCTTC	CASSGGRPLPANYGYTF
TRBD2	.	TRBV14	TRBJ2-1	TGTGCCAGCAGCCAAGTTAGCGGGGGGGCCGGGAATGAGCAGTTCTTC	CASSQVSGGAGNEQFF
.	.	TRBV27	TRBJ2-4	TGTGCCAGCAGTTTATCCTACCTGGCAGGGATGAAAAACATTCAGTACTTC	CASSLSYLAGMKNIQYF
.	.	TRBV7-2	TRBJ2-1	TGTGCCAGCAGCTTAGGCAGGGATGAGTTCTTC	CASSLGRDEFF
TRBD2	.	TRBV27	TRBJ2-3	TGTGCCAGCAGTACCTTAGCGGGGGACACAGATACGCAGTATTTT	CASSTLAGDTDTQYF
.	.	TRBV4-3	TRBJ2-1	TGCGCCAGCAGCCAAGCGGGGCAGCAGTTCTTC	CASSQAGQQFF
.	.	TRBV5-1	TRBJ2-2	TGCGCCAGCAGCCTGGGATCGAACAGGGCGCTCTTGGGGGAGCTGTTTTTT	CASSLGSNRALLGELFF
.	.	TRBV5-5	TRBJ1-4	TGTGCCAGCAGCTTGGACGGGGGGACTAATGAAAAACTGTTTTTT	CASSLDGGTNEKLFF
.	.	TRBV10-3	TRBJ1-1	TGTGCCATCAGCGAGGACAGCGAAAGCACTGAAGCTTTCTTT	CAISEDSESTEAFF
.	once	TRBV19	TRBJ2-5	TGTGCCAGTAGTATAGACATTAAAGAGACCCAGTACTTC	CASSIDIKETQYF
.	.	TRBV4-1	TRBJ1-2	TGCGCCAGCAGCCAAAAGACAGGCCTATTTTATGGCTACACCTTC	CASSQKTGLFYGYTF
TRBD1	.	TRBV7-2	TRBJ1-5	TGTGCCAGCACCGCCCGGGACAGGGGGTGGAGGCATAGCAATCAGCCCCAGCATTTT	CASTARDRGWRHSNQPQHF
.	.	TRBV19	TRBJ1-3	TGTGCCAGTAGTATTGCCGGGGTTTCTGGAAACACCATATATTTT	CASSIAGVSGNTIYF
.	few	TRBV27	TRBJ1-5	TGTGCCAGCAGTTCGTTCCCTCCGGGCCGTGTAGGCAATCAGCCCCAGCATTTT	CASSSFPPGRVGNQPQHF
.	.	TRBV20-1	TRBJ1-1	TGCAGTGCTAGAGCCCTCACTGAAGCTTTCTTT	CSARALTEAFF
.	once	TRBV19	TRBJ2-4	TGTGCCAGTAGCCTCGGGACACAGGAAAACATTCAGTACTTC	CASSLGTQENIQYF
.	.	TRBV5-1	TRBJ2-5	TGCGCCAGCAGCTTGGGCCCTCTAGGGCAAGAGACCCAGTACTTC	CASSLGPLGQETQYF
.	.	TRBV7-6	TRBJ2-1	TGTGCCAGCAGCTTAGTCCGGGCGACAGGAGGGAATGAGCAGTTCTTC	CASSLVRATGGNEQFF
.	.	TRBV15	TRBJ2-4	TGTGCCACCAGCAGACCGTATGAGACCAAAAACATTCAGTACTTC	CATSRPYETKNIQYF
.	.	TRBV18	TRBJ2-4	TGTGCCAGCTCACCAGCGACCTTAGCCAAAAACATTCAGTACTTC	CASSPATLAKNIQYF
.	.	TRBV11-1	TRBJ1-4	TGTGCCAGCGGCGGGCTGACTGAAAAACTGTTTTTT	CASGGLTEKLFF
.	.	TRBV3-1/TRBV3-2	TRBJ2-7	TGTGCCAGCAGCCAAGATAGTCAGCACTCCTACGAGCAGTACTTC	CASSQDSQHSYEQYF
TRBD1	.	TRBV28	TRBJ2-6	TGTGCCAGCAGTCAGGCCCAGGGGGCTTATGGGGCCAACGTCCTGACTTTC	CASSQAQGAYGANVLTF
.	few	TRBV5-1	TRBJ2-3	TGCGCCAGCAGCTTGTCCACAGATACGCAGTATTTT	CASSLSTDTQYF
TRBD1	.	TRBV9	TRBJ1-2	TGTGCCAGCAGCGATACAGGGGGCTATGGCTACACCTTC	CASSDTGGYGYTF
TRBD1	.	TRBV4-1	TRBJ2-7	TGCGCCAGCAGCCGCGGGACAGGGGACATGTACGAGCAGTACTTC	CASSRGTGDMYEQYF
.	.	TRBV6-5	TRBJ2-7	TGTGCCAGCAGCCACCTTAGCTCCTACGAGCAGTACTTC	CASSHLSSYEQYF
.	once	TRBV4-2	TRBJ2-5	TGTGCCAGCAGCCAAGATGCGGGAAAAGAGACCCAGTACTTC	CASSQDAGKETQYF
TRBD1	.	TRBV5-4	TRBJ1-2	TGTGCCAGCAGCCCGCGGACAGGGGGCGATGGCTACACCTTC	CASSPRTGGDGYTF
.	.	TRBV18	TRBJ1-4	TGTGCCAGCTCACCATTACAGGAGGAGAGTGAAAAACTGTTTTTT	CASSPLQEESEKLFF
TRBD1	.	TRBV18	TRBJ2-1	TGTGCCAGCTCACCCCGACAGGGGGCGGGATTCAATGAGCAGTTCTTC	CASSPRQGAGFNEQFF
.	.	TRBV6-6	TRBJ1-3	TGTGCCAGCAGGTTCGGGACTGGTGGAAACACCATATATTTT	CASRFGTGGNTIYF